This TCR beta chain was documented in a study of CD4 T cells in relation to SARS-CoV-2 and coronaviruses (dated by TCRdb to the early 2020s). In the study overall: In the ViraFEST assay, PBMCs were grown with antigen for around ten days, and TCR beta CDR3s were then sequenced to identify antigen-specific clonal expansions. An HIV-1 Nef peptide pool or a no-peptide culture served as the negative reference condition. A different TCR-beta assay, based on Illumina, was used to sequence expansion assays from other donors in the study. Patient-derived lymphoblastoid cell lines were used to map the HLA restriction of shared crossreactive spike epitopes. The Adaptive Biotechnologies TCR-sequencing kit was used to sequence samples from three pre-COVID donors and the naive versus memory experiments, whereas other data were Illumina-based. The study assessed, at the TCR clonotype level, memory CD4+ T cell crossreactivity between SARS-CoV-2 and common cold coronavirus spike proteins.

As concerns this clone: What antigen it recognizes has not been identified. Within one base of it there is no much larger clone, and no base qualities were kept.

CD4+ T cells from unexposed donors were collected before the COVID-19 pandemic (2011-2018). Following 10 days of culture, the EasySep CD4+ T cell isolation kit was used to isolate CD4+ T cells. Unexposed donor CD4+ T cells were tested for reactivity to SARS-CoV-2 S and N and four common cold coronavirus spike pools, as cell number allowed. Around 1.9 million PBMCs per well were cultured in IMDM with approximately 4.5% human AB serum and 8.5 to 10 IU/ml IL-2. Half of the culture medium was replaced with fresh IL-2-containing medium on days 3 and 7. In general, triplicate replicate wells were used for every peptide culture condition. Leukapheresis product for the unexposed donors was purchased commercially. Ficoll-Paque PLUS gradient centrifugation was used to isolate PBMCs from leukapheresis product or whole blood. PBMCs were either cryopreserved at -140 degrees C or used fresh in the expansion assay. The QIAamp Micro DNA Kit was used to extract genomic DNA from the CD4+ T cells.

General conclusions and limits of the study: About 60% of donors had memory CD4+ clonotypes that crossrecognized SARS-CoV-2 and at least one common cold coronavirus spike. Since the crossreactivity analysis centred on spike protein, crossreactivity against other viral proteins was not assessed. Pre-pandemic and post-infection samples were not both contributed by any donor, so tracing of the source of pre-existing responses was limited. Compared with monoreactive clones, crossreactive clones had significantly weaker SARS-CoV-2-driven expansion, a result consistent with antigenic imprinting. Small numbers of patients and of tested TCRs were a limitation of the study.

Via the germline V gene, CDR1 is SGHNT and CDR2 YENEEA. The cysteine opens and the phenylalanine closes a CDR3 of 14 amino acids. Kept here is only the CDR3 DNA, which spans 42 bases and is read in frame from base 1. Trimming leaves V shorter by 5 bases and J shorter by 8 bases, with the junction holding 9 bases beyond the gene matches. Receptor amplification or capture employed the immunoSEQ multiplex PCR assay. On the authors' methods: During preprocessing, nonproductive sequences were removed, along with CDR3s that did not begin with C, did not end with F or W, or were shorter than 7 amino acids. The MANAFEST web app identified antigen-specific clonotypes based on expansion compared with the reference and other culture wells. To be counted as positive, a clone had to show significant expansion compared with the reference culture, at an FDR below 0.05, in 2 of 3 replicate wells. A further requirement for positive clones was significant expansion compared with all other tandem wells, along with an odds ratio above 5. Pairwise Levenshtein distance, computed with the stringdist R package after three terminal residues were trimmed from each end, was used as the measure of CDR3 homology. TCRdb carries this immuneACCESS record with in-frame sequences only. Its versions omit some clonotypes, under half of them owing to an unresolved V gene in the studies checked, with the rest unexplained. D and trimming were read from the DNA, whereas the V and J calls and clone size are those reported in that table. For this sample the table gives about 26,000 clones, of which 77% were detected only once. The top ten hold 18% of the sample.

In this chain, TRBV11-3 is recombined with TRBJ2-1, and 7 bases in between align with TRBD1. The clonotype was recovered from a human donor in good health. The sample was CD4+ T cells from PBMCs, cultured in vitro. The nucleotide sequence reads TGTGCCAGCAGCATTAGACAGGGCCGTGATGAGCAGTTCTTC. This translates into CASSIRQGRDEQFF.